These 15 T cell receptor beta chains were all obtained from the same sample, sequenced in a study of control samples from healthy donors and cancer patients. Only in-frame clones appear in the TCRdb table, and some are missing; sequencing was by immunoSEQ multiplex PCR. The sample shows roughly 69,000 clones, around 87% of them seen only once. The sequenced material came from PBMCs. These receptors originate from a woman between 45 and 60 years old with head and neck cancer.

This clone was detected only once. J is TRBJ1-2 and V is TRBV2, with a weak D call TRBD1 (5 bases). Germline lookup yields CDR1 SNHLY and CDR2 FYNNEI. This CDR3 has 17 amino acids. Deletions cut 7 bases from V and 1 base from J, with 22 bases between. The CDR3 spells CASIRDSETQYNYGYTF. CDR3 in DNA: TGTGCCAGCATTAGGGACTCCGAGACTCAATATAACTATGGCTACACCTTC.

The gene calls are TRBV9 and TRBJ2-3; tentatively, D is TRBD1 (6 bases). The germline CDR1 and CDR2 sequences are SGDLS and YYNGEE. V gave up 0 bases and J gave up 1 base, with 6 bases separating them. CDR3 length equals 14 residues. The chain's CDR3 is CASSVGQGTDTQYF. For the CDR3, the DNA is TGTGCCAGCAGCGTAGGACAGGGCACAGATACGCAGTATTTT. Full variable domain (rest looked up from reference TRBV9 and TRBJ2-3): DSGVTQTPKHLITATGQRVTLRCSPRSGDLSVYWYQQSLDQGLQFLIQYYNGEERAKGNILERFSAQQFPDLHSELNLSSLELGDSALYFCASSVGQGTDTQYFGPGTRLTVL.

The genes are TRBV19 and TRBJ1-5; D not resolved. The CDR3 length is 14 residues. V gave up 7 bases and J gave up 0 bases, with 10 bases separating them. Germline V lookup: CDR1 LNHDA, CDR2 SQIVND (reference sequence). CDR3 loop: CASTQGNSNQPQHF. CDR3 DNA sequence: TGTGCCAGTACCCAAGGAAATAGCAATCAGCCCCAGCATTTT.

This clone was counted a single time. The chain links TRBV30 to TRBJ2-7, with TRBD2 matching over 13 bases. Germline V gives CDR1 GTSNPN, CDR2 SVGIG (reference sequence). V lost 0 bases to trimming and J lost 7 bases; unmatched junction nucleotides: 6. The CDR3 totals 15 residues. Here the CDR3 DNA reads TGTGCCTGGAGTGTACTAGCGGGGGGGCCGGGGGAGCAGTACTTC. It specifies CAWSVLAGGPGEQYF.

The chain joins TRBV15 to TRBJ2-2; D is undetermined. Germline V gene sequence: CDR1 LNHNV, CDR2 YYDKDF (reference sequence). CDR3 length: 16 amino acids. The V gene lost 0 bases and the J gene lost 3 bases, with 11 bases spanning the gap. The CDR3: CATSRELYGDTGELFF. The CDR3 region has the DNA TGTGCCACCAGCAGAGAGCTATACGGCGACACCGGGGAGCTGTTTTTT.

The chain couples TRBV6-2 or TRBV6-3 to TRBJ2-5; 7 bases match TRBD2. The trim removed 0 bases at V and 1 base at J, leaving 5 bases unmatched. The V gene's germline CDR1 is MNHEY and CDR2 SVGEGT. The CDR3 runs to 16 residues. The CDR3 sequence is CASSYSGGGSQETQYF. The CDR3 DNA reads TGTGCCAGCAGTTACTCCGGGGGAGGGTCCCAAGAGACCCAGTACTTC.

The chain has TRBV5-5 and TRBJ1-5, with 7 bases fitting TRBD1. The CDR3 is made up of 15 amino acids. Per the germline V gene, CDR1 is SGHKS and CDR2 is YYEKEE (reference sequence). V was clipped by 0 bases and J by 1 base; unmatched bases: 1. For the CDR3, the DNA is TGTGCCAGCAGCTTGGAGGACAGGAGCAATCAGCCCCAGCATTTT. It specifies CASSLEDRSNQPQHF.

The chain recombines TRBV5-5 with TRBJ1-5, with D possibly being TRBD1 (6 bases). V dropped 0 bases and J dropped 2 bases, with 21 bases sitting between them. CDR1 is SGHKS and CDR2 is YYEKEE in the germline V gene (reference sequence). The CDR3 length is 19 residues. Here the CDR3 DNA reads TGTGCCAGCAGCTTGGAACAGGGTTCATGGATTGATCGCAATCAGCCCCAGCATTTT. Amino acids: CASSLEQGSWIDRNQPQHF. Full variable domain (remainder filled in from reference TRBV5-5 and TRBJ1-5): DAGVTQSPTHLIKTRGQQVTLRCSPISGHKSVSWYQQVLGQGPQFIFQYYEKEERGRGNFPDRFSARQFPNYSSELNVNALLLGDSALYLCASSLEQGSWIDRNQPQHFGDGTRLSIL.

J is TRBJ2-5 and V is TRBV4-1; D may match TRBD1 or TRBD2 (6 bases each). Germline loops: CDR1 MGHRA, CDR2 YSYEKL. This CDR3 has 14 amino acids. Trimming took off 4 bases at V and 5 bases at J, with 14 bases between the two ends. This chain's CDR3 is CASSRIKGGETQYF. The DNA of the CDR3 is TGCGCCAGCAGCCGGATTAAGGGGGGCGAGACCCAGTACTTC.

The gene calls are TRBV25-1 and TRBJ1-1; weak D call: TRBD1 (6 bases). Trimming took 7 bases from V and 3 from J, leaving 9 bases between them. This CDR3 spans 12 amino acids. The V gene's germline CDR1 is MGHDK and CDR2 SYGVNS. The CDR3 DNA sequence: TGTGCCAGCATTAGGGGGGACACTGAAGCTTTCTTT. Translated, it gives CASIRGDTEAFF.

The chain uses TRBV4-3 and TRBJ2-3, with a tentative D call TRBD2 (5 bases). From germline, CDR1 is LGHNA and CDR2 YSLEER. The CDR3 is 11 residues long. The V end was cut by 5 bases, the J end by 8 bases, with 8 bases between. DNA of the CDR3: TGCGCCAGCAGCGGAGGAGGTACGCAGTATTTT. Protein product: CASSGGGTQYF.

J is TRBJ2-2 and V is TRBV6-1; 10 bases match TRBD2. This CDR3 region has 17 residues. V lost 2 bases, J lost 0 bases, and 3 bases stayed unmatched. CDR1 is MNHNS, CDR2 SASEGT, per germline. Here the CDR3 DNA reads TGTGCCAGCAGTGAATCTAGCGGGGGTGCGAACACCGGGGAGCTGTTTTTT. Encoded protein: CASSESSGGANTGELFF.

This clone was observed a few times. The chain recombines TRBV6-1 with TRBJ1-1; D may be TRBD1 (6 bases). Germline loops: CDR1 MNHNS, CDR2 SASEGT. With 2 bases removed from V and 7 bases from J, the gap between germline ends came to 17 bases. This CDR3 spans 15 amino acids. The CDR3 nucleotides are TGTGCCAGCAGTGAAATCTGGGGGGCTAATAGTGAAGCTTTCTTT. The encoded protein is CASSEIWGANSEAFF.

The chain uses TRBV4-1 and TRBJ2-5, with 12 bases aligning to TRBD2. Trimming removed 0 bases from V and 5 bases from J; junction bases left unmatched: 10. This CDR3 is 18 amino acids long. Germline loops: CDR1 MGHRA, CDR2 YSYEKL. CDR3 nucleotide sequence: TGCGCCAGCAGCCAAGAAACCCTAGCGGGGGGGCCGTTGGAGACCCAGTACTTC. Its protein is CASSQETLAGGPLETQYF.

The V and J genes are TRBV18 and TRBJ1-1; possible D gene TRBD1, 6 bases. There are 15 residues in the CDR3. V gave up 2 bases and J gave up 2 bases, with 12 bases separating them. Germline CDR1 and CDR2: KGHSH and LQKENI. The CDR3 loop is CASSPSRDTNTEAFF. DNA for the CDR3: TGTGCCAGCTCACCAAGCCGGGACACCAACACTGAAGCTTTCTTT.